One and the same sample provided the 27 T cell receptor beta chains below, sequenced in a study of blood T cells in healthy people across ages. For the second PCR, which ran for about 7 to 12 cycles, a sample-barcoded 5' primer and a J-beta primer mix were used. TCRdb re-called the 5' RACE reads with MiXCR, one entry per CDR3 protein. In the table there are 1.5 million to 2 million distinct CDR3 sequences, 28% of which are singletons. Material for sequencing was blood. The receptors shown here come from a woman aged 30 to 39 in good health.

Note on this clonotype: The junction and the germline gene differ at one end; a read error may be behind it. The chain combines TRBV12-3 or TRBV12-4 with TRBJ2-3; D is possibly TRBD2 (7 bases). The CDR3 length is 15 residues. The CDR3 sequence: CASSLGGQSTDTQYF. The CDR3 nucleotides read TGCGCCAGCAGCTTGGGGGGGCAGAGCACAGATACGCAGTATTTT.

V gene TRBV20-1 combines with J gene TRBJ2-4; TRBD2 aligns across 7 bases. The CDR3 consists of 16 residues. Losses at the gene ends were 1 base for V and 9 bases for J; bases not matched to a gene: 15. Germline assignment: CDR1 DFQATT and CDR2 SNEGSKA (reference sequence). CDR3 in DNA: TGCAGTGCTAGAGTCGGCGGGGGTCCCCCCACCGTCATTCAGTACTTC. Translation: CSARVGGGPPTVIQYF.

This clonotype appeared a single time. The chain joins TRBV6-5 to TRBJ2-1, with TRBD2 matching over 11 bases. The CDR3 extends over 14 amino acids. Germline V gene sequence: CDR1 MNHEY, CDR2 SVGAGI. Trimming cost V 10 bases and J 12 bases; bases outside gene matches: 14. The CDR3 nucleotides read TGTGCCATCGGACCGGGACTAGCGGCCCATGGGCAGTTCTTC. Translation: CAIGPGLAAHGQFF.

Ten or more counts support this clonotype. The gene calls are TRBV30 and TRBJ2-7; D is unclear. With 0 bases removed from V and 1 base from J, the gap between germline ends came to 16 bases. CDR1 is GTSNPN, CDR2 SVGIG, per germline (reference sequence). The CDR3 contains 16 residues. The DNA for the CDR3 is TGTGCCTGGAGTGTACACTCCGGGCAGGCATCCTACGAGCAGTACTTC. Protein sequence: CAWSVHSGQASYEQYF.

The genes are TRBV29-1 and TRBJ1-1, with D perhaps matching TRBD1 (5 bases). The V end was cut by 6 bases, the J end by 5 bases, with 10 bases between. This CDR3 has 11 residues. Looked up from germline, CDR1 is SQVTM and CDR2 is ANQGSEA. Written as DNA, the CDR3 is TGCAGCGTGGGGGGTTGGACTGAAGCTTTCTTT. Amino acid sequence: CSVGGWTEAFF.

CDR3 coding DNA: TGCAGTGTTGAGGGGGGCGGGACTAGCGTGAACGAGCAGTACTTC. Translating it yields CSVEGGGTSVNEQYF. The J gene is TRBJ2-7, the V gene TRBV20-1, with TRBD2 matching over 10 bases. Trimming at V came to 7 bases and at J to 5 bases, leaving 14 bases not matched to a gene. The CDR3 covers 15 residues. Germline V gives CDR1 DFQATT, CDR2 SNEGSKA (reference sequence).

Remarks on this clonotype: Being one base from a much bigger clone, this may be a read error. DNA for the CDR3: TGCGCCAGCAGCTTGGGCCTGGGACGCCCCAGGGTATCTGGGGCCAACGTCCTGACTTTC. Its translation is CASSLGLGRPRVSGANVLTF. This rearrangement joins TRBV5-1 to TRBJ2-6, with D tentatively TRBD1 or TRBD2 (5 bases each). The germline CDR1 and CDR2 sequences are SGHRS and YFSETQ. This CDR3 region has 20 residues. Trimming pared 0 bases from V and 1 base from J, leaving 20 bases between.

This clonotype was observed many times. This chain uses TRBV29-1 with TRBJ2-6; 7 bases agree with TRBD1. V was clipped by 0 bases and J by 0 bases; unmatched bases: 11. Germline CDR1 SQVTM, CDR2 ANQGSEA. This CDR3 comprises 19 residues. CDR3 coding DNA: TGCAGCGTTGAAGATCCAGAGACAGGGACCGGCTCTGGGGCCAACGTCCTGACTTTC. It is translated as CSVEDPETGTGSGANVLTF.

The CDR3 is CSAALGQEGNQPQHF. Written as DNA, the CDR3 is TGCAGTGCCGCGCTCGGACAGGAGGGAAATCAGCCCCAGCATTTT. The chain recombines TRBV20-1 with TRBJ1-5; TRBD1 matches at 7 bases. The CDR3 is 15 amino acids. The V segment lost 6 bases and the J segment 4 bases; nucleotides outside the gene matches: 12. From germline, CDR1 is DFQATT and CDR2 SNEGSKA (reference sequence).

This chain joins TRBV7-9 and TRBJ2-7; 7 bases are a match to TRBD2. This CDR3 spans 15 amino acids. Trimming removed 5 bases from V and 7 bases from J; junction bases left unmatched: 14. Germline lookup yields CDR1 SEHNR and CDR2 FQNEAQ (reference sequence). CDR3 sequence reads: CASSPGRLLGREQYF. In DNA form, the CDR3 reads TGTGCCAGCAGCCCCGGGAGGCTACTAGGTAGGGAGCAGTACTTC.

The CDR3 sequence: CASSPGHSYEQYF. Written as DNA, the CDR3 is TGTGCCAGTAGTCCAGGGCACTCCTACGAGCAGTACTTC. This chain uses TRBV19 with TRBJ2-7; D is possibly TRBD1 (5 bases). CDR3 length equals 13 residues. CDR1 LNHDA and CDR2 SQIVND come from the germline V gene (reference sequence). Trimming stripped 5 bases from V and 0 bases from J, with 8 bases between.

CDR3 nucleotide sequence: TGTGCCAGCAGTGAAGCCCGCGGGAGCGGGTCCTACAATGAGCAGTTCTTC. Protein sequence: CASSEARGSGSYNEQFF. The chain has TRBV2 and TRBJ2-1; 7 positions agree with TRBD2. The CDR3 has 17 amino acids. Germline-derived CDR1 and CDR2 are SNHLY and FYNNEI. V gave up 0 bases and J gave up 1 base; unmatched junction bases: 6.

This clonotype was detected a few times. V and J are TRBV2 and TRBJ2-7; a weak D match, TRBD2 (6 bases). There are 14 residues in the CDR3. The germline V and J ends were trimmed by 2 bases and 2 bases, with 10 bases remaining between them. From germline, CDR1 is SNHLY and CDR2 FYNNEI. The CDR3 nucleotides are TGTGCCAGCAGTGAATGGGACTCTACCTACGAGCAGTACTTC. It encodes CASSEWDSTYEQYF.

This clonotype showed up just a few times. The chain couples TRBV4-1 to TRBJ2-3; 11 bases map to TRBD2. The CDR3 is 18 amino acids. The germline V gene has CDR1 MGHRA and CDR2 YSYEKL. J lost 0 bases, V lost 3 bases, and 8 bases had no gene match. The CDR3 loop is CASSQWAGLADSTDTQYF. The CDR3 DNA reads as TGCGCCAGCAGCCAGTGGGCGGGACTAGCGGACAGCACAGATACGCAGTATTTT.

This clonotype was seen many times. For the CDR3, the DNA is TGTGCCAGCAGTACCGGAGAGCTCGAGTGGCCCCAGTACTTC. This encodes CASSTGELEWPQYF. The chain has TRBV7-9 and TRBJ2-5; no definite D call. V gave up 6 bases and J gave up 9 bases, with 20 bases separating them. This CDR3 region has 14 residues. From germline, CDR1 is SEHNR and CDR2 FQNEAQ (reference sequence).

This clonotype was counted many times. The rearrangement links TRBV7-2 to TRBJ2-3; D uncertain. The ends were cut back, 1 base at V and 1 base at J, with 6 bases in the middle. CDR3 length equals 14 residues. Germline assignment: CDR1 SGHTA and CDR2 FQGNSA. CDR3 bases: TGTGCCAGCAGCTTAGGAGAAGGCACAGATACGCAGTATTTT. Its protein product is CASSLGEGTDTQYF.

There are a few counts of this clonotype. The chain combines TRBV2 with TRBJ2-5; D tentatively fits TRBD1 or TRBD2 (5 bases each). The CDR3 has 15 amino acids. Trimming left V 6 bases short and J 11 bases short, with 25 bases between. Germline V gene data show CDR1 as SNHLY and CDR2 as FYNNEI. In nucleotides, the CDR3 is TGTGCCAGCAGCGTCGTGGCACAGGCTGTGGGGGAGCAGTACTTC. This codes for CASSVVAQAVGEQYF.

The J gene is TRBJ2-5, the V gene TRBV20-1, with D unresolved. Trimming shortened V by 0 bases and J by 1 base, and 9 bases separated the two germline ends. Looked up from germline, CDR1 is DFQATT and CDR2 is SNEGSKA (reference sequence). The CDR3 spans 14 residues. As DNA, the CDR3 is TGCAGTGCTAGAGATCAAGGATCCCAAGAGACCCAGTACTTC. It is translated as CSARDQGSQETQYF.

This rearrangement joins TRBV5-1 to TRBJ2-5; 10 bases align to TRBD1. CDR3 length equals 16 residues. The J segment lost 5 bases and the V segment lost 7 bases, leaving 14 bases of the junction unmatched. In germline, CDR1 is SGHRS, CDR2 YFSETQ. In DNA, the CDR3 is TGCGCCAGCCGTTCGACCCGGGACAGGGGATCGGAGACCCAGTACTTC. It translates to CASRSTRDRGSETQYF.

V gene TRBV6-6 combines with J gene TRBJ1-5; D uncertain. The CDR3 has 14 residues. V gave up 6 bases and J gave up 0 bases, with 9 bases separating them. Germline V gives CDR1 MNHNY, CDR2 SVGAGI (reference sequence). The CDR3 bases are TGTGCCAGCAGGGCAGCATATAGCAATCAGCCCCAGCATTTT. This gives the protein CASRAAYSNQPQHF.

This clonotype was seen repeatedly, ten times or more. The CDR3 spells CASSFRSVGAKNIQYF. The CDR3 DNA follows: TGTGCCAGCAGTTTTAGGAGTGTTGGAGCCAAAAACATTCAGTACTTC. The chain recombines TRBV6-2 or TRBV6-3 with TRBJ2-4; D is uncertain. In germline, CDR1 is MNHEY, CDR2 SVGEGT. The length of the CDR3 is 16 residues. V was pared by 4 bases and J by 0 bases, with 13 bases between.

The chain employs TRBV12-5 and TRBJ2-3, with D maybe TRBD2 (5 bases). Looked up from germline, CDR1 is LGHNT and CDR2 is FRNRAP. The CDR3 is made up of 15 amino acids. V was shortened by 4 bases and J by 1 base, with 12 bases between the two germline ends. CDR3 sequence reads: CASGWERTRTDTQYF. The CDR3 bases are TGTGCTAGTGGTTGGGAGCGGACCCGCACAGATACGCAGTATTTT.

The chain carries TRBV5-1 and TRBJ2-1; 9 positions match TRBD2. Trimming took 0 bases from V and 4 from J; bases not matched to a gene: 5. The CDR3 sequence is 16 residues long. Germline CDR1 and CDR2: SGHRS and YFSETQ. The CDR3 nucleotides are TGCGCCAGCAGCTTGGATAGCGGGAGTGGGTACAATGAGCAGTTCTTC. The encoded protein is CASSLDSGSGYNEQFF.

This clonotype has just a few counts. The CDR3 region has the DNA TGCGCCAGCAGCCAAGATGAGGAGTCGGCGGGCCAAGAGACCCAGTACTTC. This gives the protein CASSQDEESAGQETQYF. V is TRBV4-1 and J is TRBJ2-5; D is perhaps TRBD2 (5 bases). V was clipped by 0 bases and J by 1 base, with 15 bases between them. The CDR3 extends over 17 amino acids. Germline V lookup: CDR1 MGHRA, CDR2 YSYEKL.

The V gene is TRBV11-2, the J gene TRBJ2-7; possibly TRBD2 for D (6 bases). Trimming removed 3 bases from V and 3 bases from J, with 12 bases in between. CDR3 length equals 14 residues. Germline V lookup: CDR1 SGHAT, CDR2 FQNNGV. CDR3 coding DNA: TGTGCCAGCAGCTTGGGGGGAGAGGACTACGAGCAGTACTTC. This sequence encodes CASSLGGEDYEQYF.

CDR3 residues: CASSGALTGAHTGELFF. DNA of the CDR3: TGTGCCAGCAGCGGGGCTCTAACAGGGGCCCACACCGGGGAGCTGTTTTTT. V usage is TRBV7-9 and J usage is TRBJ2-2, with 7 bases identical to TRBD1. Germline loops: CDR1 SEHNR, CDR2 FQNEAQ (reference sequence). The CDR3 runs to 17 residues. J gave up 3 bases and V 5 bases, and 12 bases lay outside the gene matches.

This clonotype was seen at least ten times. The chain is built from TRBV9 and TRBJ2-7; possible D gene TRBD2, 5 bases. The CDR3 extends over 15 amino acids. Germline CDR1 reads SGDLS; CDR2 reads YYNGEE. V lost 0 bases and J lost 6, with 16 bases in between. CDR3 nucleotides: TGTGCCAGCAGCGTAGAAGCCCTGGACTCCGGCGAGCAGTACTTC. Translation gives CASSVEALDSGEQYF.